This T cell receptor beta chain was captured in a study of human T cells and chemical hapten exposure. How the authors handled the data: There were a median of approximately 96,000 TCRs per sample, with a range from roughly 23,224 to 750,000. From the RACE reads, TCRdb called clonotypes with MiXCR, one entry per CDR3 protein. None of the V and J calls come from the authors' own analysis; TCRdb made them. Of about 80,000 distinct CDR3 sequences listed, 13% to 15% are singletons. This CDR3 contains 15 residues. V was pared by 1 base and J by 10 bases, with 14 bases between. Germline V CDR1 and CDR2: SGHTA, FQGNSA. Specified time point: pre-sensitization, week 0. Treatment here: therapeutic diphenylcyclopropenone sensitization with weekly scalp DPC.

The TCR was taken from a woman between 50 and 59 years old with alopecia areata. Some clones in this sample may be carry-over from other donors' samples. The starting material was whole blood, obtained in connection with sensitization to the hapten diphenylcyclopropenone (DPC). This sequence joins TRBV7-2 and TRBJ1-6; TRBD1 might be the D (6 bases). CDR3 region: CASSLVGGRGSPLHF. Written as DNA, the CDR3 is TGTGCCAGCAGCTTAGTCGGGGGGCGAGGCTCACCCCTCCACTTT.